The clone carrying this T cell receptor (beta chain) was detected ten times or more. Its target is not known. The data are from a study of CD8+CD57+ T cells in acquired aplastic anemia. Background on the study: The mean DNA yield obtained from sorted CD4+ and CD8+ cells came to approximately 3 ug.

The study's findings and limits: Controls and patients did not differ significantly in CD8+ Simpson's diversity. Sharing between patients and controls was observed for around 27 CD8+ CDR3 sequences.

Genomic DNA provided the template from which TCR beta VDJ and CDR3 profiles were obtained. From the reads, TCRdb called clonotypes with MiXCR, one entry per CDR3 protein. This repertoire shows about 160,000 distinct CDR3 sequences, 70% to 80% found once; its top ten account for approximately 42%. Patients included in sequencing had previously demonstrated CD8+CD57+ cell expansion by flow cytometry. Every patient presented with severe acquired aplastic anemia. The sample taken for sequencing was sorted CD4+, CD8+, or CD8+CD57+ T cells (not recorded which) from PBMCs. The TCR originated in a human donor with aplastic anemia.

The CDR3 nucleotides are TGTGCCAGCAGTTTACCAGACCTCGCGGAGCGAGATACGCAGTATTTT. Its translation: CASSLPDLAERDTQYF. The chain joins TRBV12-3 or TRBV12-4 to TRBJ2-3; no reliable D call. CDR3 length equals 16 residues. Trimming left V 2 bases short and J 5 bases short, with 17 bases between.